This T cell receptor beta chain was profiled in a study of T cells in Graves' hyperthyroidism and ophthalmopathy. Notes on the study in general: Researchers found most expanded thyroid clonotypes above 0.001 in blood as well.

The table lists this clonotype with many counts. Its target is not known. Per the germline V gene, CDR1 is MDHEN and CDR2 is SYDVKM. This CDR3 comprises 13 residues. Trimming stripped 10 bases from V and 6 bases from J, with 16 bases between. Amplified TCR beta CDR3 regions came from RNA transcripts. First-round RT-PCR targeting the TCR CDR3 was performed with the HTBI primer set. TCRdb passed the multiplex PCR reads through MiXCR, listing each CDR3 protein once. The sample carries around 450,000 distinct CDR3 sequences, approximately 15% recorded once. When ophthalmopathy did not progress within 18 months, Graves' hyperthyroidism was considered stable. Those with hyperthyroidism were 18 to 65 years old, newly diagnosed, and ill for under 2 months. Uncontrolled infection, other autoimmune disease, pregnancy or lactation barred patients from enrollment.

This clonotype was obtained from a woman in her late teens or twenties with Graves' hyperthyroidism. The specimen was blood. This chain connects TRBV28 to TRBJ2-1; D is perhaps TRBD1 or TRBD2 (5 bases each). This chain's CDR3 is CATHIFGANEQFF. In nucleotides, the CDR3 is TGTGCCACCCATATCTTCGGGGCCAATGAGCAGTTCTTC. Filled out from reference TRBV28 and TRBJ2-1, the complete variable domain reads DVKVTQSSRYLVKRTGEKVFLECVQDMDHENMFWYRQDPGLGLRLIYFSYDVKMKEKGDIPEGYSVSREKKERFSLILESASTNQTSMYLCATHIFGANEQFFGPGTRLTVL.